This record concerns one T cell receptor (beta chain) sequence. The antigen is not known. It was through 5'RACE template switching that TCR cDNA was made, with a universal primer site and UMIs added. TCRdb re-called the 5' RACE reads through MiXCR, storing one row per CDR3 protein. This table has some 350,000 distinct CDR3 sequences, around 3.9% appearing once. The entry originates in a study of T cells after yellow fever vaccination. The study's findings and limits: Within FACS-sorted repertoires, abundant clonotypes contaminating from the bulk population could be present.

The specimen was PBMCs, collected 5 days after the yellow fever booster vaccination. The clonotype originates from a man between 18 and 35 years old who received the YFV17D yellow fever vaccine.

CDR3 protein: CASSTNDRNEKLFF. The CDR3 DNA sequence: TGTGCCAGCAGTACTAACGACAGAAATGAAAAACTGTTTTTT. The chain combines TRBV6-6 with TRBJ1-4; maybe TRBD1 (5 bases). V dropped 5 bases and J dropped 5 bases, with 12 bases sitting between them. This CDR3 has 14 amino acids. CDR1 is MNHNY and CDR2 is SVGAGI in the germline V gene (reference sequence).